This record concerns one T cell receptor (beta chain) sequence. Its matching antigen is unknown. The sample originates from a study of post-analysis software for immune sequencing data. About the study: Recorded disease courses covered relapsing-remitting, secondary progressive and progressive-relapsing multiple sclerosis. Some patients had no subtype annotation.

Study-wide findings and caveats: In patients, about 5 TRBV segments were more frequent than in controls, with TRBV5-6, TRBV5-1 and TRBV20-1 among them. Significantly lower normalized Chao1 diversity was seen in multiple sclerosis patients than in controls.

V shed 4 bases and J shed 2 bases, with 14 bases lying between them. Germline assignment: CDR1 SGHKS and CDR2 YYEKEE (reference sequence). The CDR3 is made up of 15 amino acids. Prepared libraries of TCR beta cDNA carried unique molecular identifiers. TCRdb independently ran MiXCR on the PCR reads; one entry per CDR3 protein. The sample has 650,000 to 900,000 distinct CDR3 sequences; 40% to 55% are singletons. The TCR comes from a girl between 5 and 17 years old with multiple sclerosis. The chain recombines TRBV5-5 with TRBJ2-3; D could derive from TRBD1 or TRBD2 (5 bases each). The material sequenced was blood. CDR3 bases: TGTGCCAGCAGCCGCCGGGACGGATACACAGATACGCAGTATTTT. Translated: CASSRRDGYTDTQYF.